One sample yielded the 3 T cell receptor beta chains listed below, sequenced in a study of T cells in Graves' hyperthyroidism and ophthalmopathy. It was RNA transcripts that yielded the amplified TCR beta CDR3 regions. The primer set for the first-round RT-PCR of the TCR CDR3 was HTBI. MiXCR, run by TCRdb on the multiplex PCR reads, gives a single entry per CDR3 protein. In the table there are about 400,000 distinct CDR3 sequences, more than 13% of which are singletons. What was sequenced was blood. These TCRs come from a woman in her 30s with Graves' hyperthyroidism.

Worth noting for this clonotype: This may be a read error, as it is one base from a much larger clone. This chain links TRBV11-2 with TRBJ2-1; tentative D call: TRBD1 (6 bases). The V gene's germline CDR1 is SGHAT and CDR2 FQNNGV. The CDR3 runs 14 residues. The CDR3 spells CVSSRQVNYNEQFF. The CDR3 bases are TGTGTCAGCAGCCGACAGGTTAACTACAATGAGCAGTTCTTC.

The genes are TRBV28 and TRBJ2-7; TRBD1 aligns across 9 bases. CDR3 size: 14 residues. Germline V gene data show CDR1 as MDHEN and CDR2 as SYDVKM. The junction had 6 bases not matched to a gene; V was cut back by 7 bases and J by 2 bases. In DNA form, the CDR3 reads TGTGCCAGCACCCCGGGGGACAGGGCCTACGAGCAGTACTTC. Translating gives CASTPGDRAYEQYF.

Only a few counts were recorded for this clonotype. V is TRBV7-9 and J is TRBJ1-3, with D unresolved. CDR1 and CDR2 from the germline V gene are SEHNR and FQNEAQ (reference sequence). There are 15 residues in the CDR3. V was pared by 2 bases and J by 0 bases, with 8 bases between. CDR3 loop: CASSLFSVSGNTIYF. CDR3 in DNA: TGTGCCAGCAGCTTATTTTCAGTCTCTGGAAACACCATATATTTT.